These 11 T cell receptor beta chains came from one sample sequenced in a study of blood T cell repertoires in COVID-19. The assay was immunoSEQ multiplex PCR, and TCRdb's table has in-frame clones only and misses some. The repertoire holds around 18,000 clones, with roughly nine tenths as singletons. Sequenced: peripheral blood. The receptors stem from a man between 60 and 70 years old with active COVID-19.

The chain is built from TRBV15 and TRBJ1-2; TRBD1 agrees at 7 bases. CDR1 is LNHNV and CDR2 is YYDKDF in the germline V gene (reference sequence). This CDR3 contains 14 residues. V lost 3 bases to trimming and J lost 8 bases; unmatched junction nucleotides: 9. The CDR3 DNA reads as TGTGCCACCAGCAGCCAGACAGGGATGAGCGGCTACACCTTC. This codes for CATSSQTGMSGYTF.

J is TRBJ1-2 and V is TRBV29-1; D is unresolved. Germline-derived CDR1 and CDR2 are SQVTM and ANQGSEA. Trimming left V 3 bases short and J 8 bases short, with 13 bases between. The CDR3 is 12 residues long. As DNA, the CDR3 is TGCAGCGTTGACCCACCGGGAGCCGGCTACACCTTC. It encodes CSVDPPGAGYTF.

The chain recombines TRBV5-6 with TRBJ2-1; 9 nucleotides match TRBD1. The J segment lost 1 base and the V segment lost 4 bases, leaving 9 bases of the junction unmatched. This CDR3 has 17 residues. Germline CDR1 is SGHDT and CDR2 is YYEEEE. DNA for the CDR3: TGTGCCAGCAGCATAGGCGGACAGGGGAGTTCCTACAATGAGCAGTTCTTC. This codes for CASSIGGQGSSYNEQFF.

The chain carries TRBV2 and TRBJ2-7; the match to TRBD2 covers 10 bases. The CDR3 is 17 amino acids. V lost 4 bases to trimming and J lost 1 base; unmatched junction nucleotides: 10. CDR1 and CDR2 from the germline V gene are SNHLY and FYNNEI. The CDR3 loop is CASSGMGLASGSYEQYF. The CDR3 DNA follows: TGTGCCAGCAGTGGGATGGGACTAGCGTCGGGATCCTACGAGCAGTACTTC.

The chain carries TRBV6-5 and TRBJ2-3; 9 bases align to TRBD2. V was pared by 0 bases and J by 3 bases, with 1 base of the junction left unmatched. Germline V CDR1 and CDR2: MNHEY, SVGAGI. The CDR3 length is 15 residues. The DNA for the CDR3 is TGTGCCAGCAGTTACTCGGCGGGGGGGACAGATACGCAGTATTTT. It specifies CASSYSAGGTDTQYF.

The chain couples TRBV9 to TRBJ1-6, with D perhaps matching TRBD1 (6 bases). V was clipped by 4 bases and J by 7 bases, with 15 bases between them. The germline CDR1 and CDR2 sequences are SGDLS and YYNGEE. The CDR3 covers 15 residues. The CDR3 loop is CASSKGGFRNSPLHF. The CDR3, as DNA: TGTGCCAGCAGCAAGGGGGGGTTTCGGAATTCACCCCTCCACTTT.

This sequence joins TRBV2 and TRBJ2-1; 11 bases fit TRBD1. V lost 8 bases, J lost 0 bases, and 12 bases stayed unmatched. There are 18 residues in the CDR3. Germline CDR1 SNHLY, CDR2 FYNNEI. Here the CDR3 DNA reads TGTGCCAGCTTGAGGGGACAGGGGGGACAAAGCTCCTACAATGAGCAGTTCTTC. Translating gives CASLRGQGGQSSYNEQFF.

The chain carries TRBV7-8 and TRBJ2-2; 7 bases align to TRBD1. The CDR3 runs to 16 residues. Germline CDR1 SGHVS, CDR2 FQNEAQ. V dropped 2 bases and J dropped 3; count of bases not matched to a gene: 6. The CDR3 reads CASSLIKGAHTGELFF. The CDR3 DNA reads TGTGCCAGCAGCTTAATTAAGGGGGCTCACACCGGGGAGCTGTTTTTT.

The chain is built from TRBV6-4 and TRBJ2-2; the match to TRBD1 covers 8 bases. V shed 4 bases, J shed 5 bases, and the junction held 12 bases outside the gene matches. This CDR3 has 17 amino acids. Germline lookup yields CDR1 MRHNA and CDR2 SNTAGT. The CDR3: CASSARTGPIITGELFF. The CDR3 bases are TGTGCCAGCAGTGCGAGGACAGGGCCTATTATAACCGGGGAGCTGTTTTTT.

The J gene is TRBJ1-1, the V gene TRBV19; D is undetermined. The germline CDR1 and CDR2 sequences are LNHDA and SQIVND (reference sequence). V lost 3 bases and J lost 1, with 6 bases in between. The CDR3 extends over 13 amino acids. The CDR3 bases are TGTGCCAGTAGTATGTTCAGGAACACTGAAGCTTTCTTT. This encodes CASSMFRNTEAFF.

This rearrangement joins TRBV19 to TRBJ1-1, with D tentatively TRBD1 (6 bases). Germline V gene lookup returns CDR1 LNHDA and CDR2 SQIVND (reference sequence). Trimming stripped 6 bases from V and 2 bases from J, with 13 bases between. The CDR3 is 14 residues long. In nucleotides, the CDR3 is TGTGCCAGTAGGGTCGGACAGCCAAACACTGAAGCTTTCTTT. Protein product: CASRVGQPNTEAFF.